These 22 T cell receptor beta chains originate from one sample sequenced in a study of blood T cells in healthy people across ages. A sample-barcoded 5' primer and a J-beta primer mix were used in a second PCR of roughly 6 to 11 cycles. TCRdb processed the 5' RACE reads anew with MiXCR; each CDR3 protein has one entry. The sample includes some 760,000 distinct CDR3 sequences, approximately 25% of them seen just once. The same data also went into a second study, on T cells of mothers and their children.

The sequenced sample consisted of blood. The receptors originated from a boy aged 5-17 years in good health.

This clonotype was detected a few times. This chain links TRBV5-1 with TRBJ1-2; D not certain. In germline, CDR1 is SGHRS, CDR2 YFSETQ. The ends were cut back, 1 base at V and 1 base at J, with 5 bases in the middle. This CDR3 has 13 residues. The CDR3 DNA is TGCGCCAGCAGCTTGAACGGTAACTATGGCTACACCTTC. This sequence encodes CASSLNGNYGYTF.

J is TRBJ2-1 and V is TRBV12-3 or TRBV12-4; 8 bases align to TRBD2. The CDR3 totals 14 residues. Trimming at V came to 5 bases and at J to 9 bases, leaving 9 bases not matched to a gene. The chain's CDR3 is CASSPTGGVGEQFF. Here the CDR3 DNA reads TGTGCCAGCAGTCCTACGGGAGGGGTGGGTGAGCAGTTCTTC.

This clonotype has more than one count but fewer than ten. The chain couples TRBV9 to TRBJ2-5; no clear D. The CDR3 is 14 amino acids. Germline CDR1 is SGDLS and CDR2 is YYNGEE. V was shortened by 1 base and J by 5 bases, with 12 bases between the two germline ends. This CDR3 reads CASSVRQRPETQYF. The CDR3 DNA reads as TGTGCCAGCAGCGTAAGGCAGCGCCCGGAGACCCAGTACTTC.

This clonotype has more than one count but fewer than ten. J is TRBJ1-1 and V is TRBV7-9; weak D call: TRBD1 (5 bases). The CDR3 totals 14 residues. V shed 0 bases and J shed 6 bases, with 11 bases lying between them. Germline V CDR1 and CDR2: SEHNR, FQNEAQ (reference sequence). The CDR3 protein is CASSLARGDAEAFF. The CDR3 DNA reads TGTGCCAGCAGCTTAGCGCGGGGCGACGCTGAAGCTTTCTTT.

This clonotype was detected only a few times. This chain links TRBV29-1 with TRBJ2-2; 15 positions match TRBD2. The length of the CDR3 is 16 residues. CDR1 and CDR2 from the germline V gene are SQVTM and ANQGSEA. V shed 6 bases and J 6 bases; nucleotides not matched to a gene: 8. The CDR3 coding sequence is TGCAGCGTGCTAGGACTAGCGGGAGGGCCGGCCGGGGAGCTGTTTTTT. Its translation is CSVLGLAGGPAGELFF.

This clonotype has a handful of counts. This sequence joins TRBV9 and TRBJ2-5, with D perhaps TRBD2 (7 bases). The CDR3 has 16 amino acids. The V gene lost 0 bases and the J gene lost 4 bases, with 16 bases spanning the gap. Looked up from germline, CDR1 is SGDLS and CDR2 is YYNGEE. The CDR3 sequence: CASSVGEGGSPETQYF. The CDR3 DNA follows: TGTGCCAGCAGCGTAGGTGAGGGGGGGTCACCAGAGACCCAGTACTTC.

The table lists this clonotype with a count of one. An end of the junction does not agree with germline; a read error may underlie this. The chain is built from TRBV29-1 and TRBJ2-1; 11 bases fit TRBD2. Germline CDR1 SQVTM, CDR2 ANQGSEA. CDR3 length: 17 amino acids. The CDR3 here is CSVEGLIAGGRDNEQFF. The DNA for the CDR3 is TGCAGCGTTGAAGGGTTGATAGCGGGGGGGAGAGACAACGAGCAGTTCTTC.

This clonotype was seen a handful of times. The chain uses TRBV12-3 or TRBV12-4 and TRBJ2-5, with 7 bases lining up with TRBD2. The J call may not be correct, given that the DNA end is closer to TRBJ2-7. The CDR3 runs to 15 residues. For the CDR3, the DNA is TGTGCCAGCAGTTTAAGCGGGGTAGCCTCCTACGAGCAGTACTTC. It yields the protein CASSLSGVASYEQYF.

This clonotype was counted only a few times. This rearrangement joins TRBV20-1 to TRBJ2-5, with 8 bases that match TRBD1. This CDR3 has 14 residues. Germline V lookup: CDR1 DFQATT, CDR2 SNEGSKA (reference sequence). The V and J ends lost 3 bases and 4 bases, in that order; junction bases with no gene match: 7. For the CDR3, the DNA is TGCAGTGCTAGCCAGGACAGGGATGGAGAGACCCAGTACTTC. Its protein product is CSASQDRDGETQYF.

V usage is TRBV7-2 and J usage is TRBJ2-7; perhaps TRBD1 as D (8 bases). Per the germline V gene, CDR1 is SGHTA and CDR2 is FQGNSA. This CDR3 is 16 amino acids long. V dropped 1 base and J dropped 4 bases, with 17 bases sitting between them. The CDR3 DNA reads TGTGCCAGCAGCTTAGACCCCGGACAGGGACTATACGAGCAGTACTTC. Amino acids: CASSLDPGQGLYEQYF.

This clonotype was found a few times. This chain connects TRBV28 to TRBJ2-7, with a possible D match to TRBD1 (6 bases). Germline values: CDR1 MDHEN, CDR2 SYDVKM. The CDR3 spans 12 residues. V was clipped by 6 bases and J by 2 bases, with 8 bases between them. The CDR3 bases are TGTGCCAGCAGAGGACAGACCTACGAGCAGTACTTC. Its protein is CASRGQTYEQYF.

This sequence joins TRBV19 and TRBJ1-3, with 7 bases that match TRBD1. Germline-derived CDR1 and CDR2 are LNHDA and SQIVND (reference sequence). V gave up 7 bases and J gave up 0 bases; unmatched junction bases: 6. CDR3 size: 15 residues. The CDR3 DNA reads TGTGCCAGTACCCGGGACAGAAGCTCTGGAAACACCATATATTTT. It translates to CASTRDRSSGNTIYF. The full variable domain, in which reference TRBV19 and TRBJ1-3 provide the parts outside the CDR3, is DGGITQSPKYLFRKEGQNVTLSCEQNLNHDAMYWYRQDPGQGLRLIYYSQIVNDFQKGDIAEGYSVSREKKESFPLTVTSAQKNPTAFYLCASTRDRSSGNTIYFGEGSWLTVV.

This chain links TRBV5-6 with TRBJ2-5, with D perhaps given as TRBD1 or TRBD2 (5 bases each). The CDR3 length is 14 residues. Germline V lookup: CDR1 SGHDT, CDR2 YYEEEE. Trimming took 4 bases from V and 2 from J, leaving 12 bases between them. CDR3 nucleotide sequence: TGTGCCAGCAGCCCGGCAGGGAGACAAGAGACCCAGTACTTC. The encoded protein is CASSPAGRQETQYF.

The chain couples TRBV2 to TRBJ2-2; D may be TRBD1 or TRBD2 (5 bases each). Per the germline V gene, CDR1 is SNHLY and CDR2 is FYNNEI. V dropped 7 bases and J dropped 6 bases, with 15 bases sitting between them. This CDR3 is built from 14 residues. The DNA for the CDR3 is TGTGCCAGCACGGCAGGGTCGAGGGCCGGGGAGCTGTTTTTT. This codes for CASTAGSRAGELFF.

V and J are TRBV12-3 or TRBV12-4 and TRBJ2-4; D call uncertain. The CDR3 is 15 amino acids. Trimming left V 1 base short and J 3 bases short, with 10 bases between. The DNA of the CDR3 is TGTGCCAGCAGTTTAGGGAGTCCAGTCAAAAACATTCAGTACTTC. It translates to CASSLGSPVKNIQYF.

In its sample, this clonotype was seen many times. One junction end disagrees with the germline gene, perhaps due to a read error. The chain recombines TRBV5-1 with TRBJ2-7; TRBD2 aligns across 7 bases. This CDR3 has 14 amino acids. Germline-derived CDR1 and CDR2 are SGHRS and YFSETQ. In nucleotides, the CDR3 is TGTGCCAGCAGTTTAGGAGCGGGAAGCTACGAGCAGTACTTC. Its protein product is CASSLGAGSYEQYF.

This chain links TRBV6-1 with TRBJ1-4, with D unclear. This CDR3 has 14 amino acids. V lost 0 bases, J lost 3 bases, and 5 bases lay in between. Germline CDR1 is MNHNS and CDR2 is SASEGT. The CDR3 loop is CASSEASANEKLFF. The CDR3 coding sequence is TGTGCCAGCAGTGAAGCGTCCGCTAATGAAAAACTGTTTTTT.

The genes are TRBV28 and TRBJ2-7; D is uncertain. Trimming took 4 bases from V and 3 from J, leaving 13 bases between them. The CDR3 loop spans 14 amino acids. Looked up from germline, CDR1 is MDHEN and CDR2 is SYDVKM. The CDR3 DNA reads as TGTGCCAGCAGTTCCGAATTACTTGGCTACGAGCAGTACTTC. Protein product: CASSSELLGYEQYF.

This clonotype was recorded a few times. The V call is TRBV25-1, the J call TRBJ2-5; TRBD2 matches 7 bases. Judging by the DNA end, TRBJ2-7 fits better; the J call may be wrong. The CDR3 is 17 residues long. Germline values: CDR1 MGHDK, CDR2 SYGVNS. The DNA for the CDR3 is TGTGCCAGCAGTGAATGGGTAGTGGGAGGGACCACCTACGAGCAGTACTTC. Encoded protein: CASSEWVVGGTTYEQYF.

A few counts support this clonotype. J is TRBJ1-2 and V is TRBV13; no clear D. Looked up from germline, CDR1 is PRHDT and CDR2 is FYEKMQ (reference sequence). The CDR3 consists of 15 residues. V shed 1 base and J shed 7 bases, with 16 bases lying between them. The CDR3 sequence is CASSLVAGGLGGYTF. DNA for the CDR3: TGTGCCAGCAGCTTAGTCGCCGGAGGATTGGGTGGCTACACCTTC.

The V call is TRBV16, the J call TRBJ2-5; 9 positions match TRBD2. Germline V gives CDR1 KGHSY, CDR2 FQNENV. The CDR3 runs to 17 residues. J lost 1 base, V lost 0 bases, and 6 bases had no gene match. In DNA, the CDR3 is TGTGCCAGCAGCCAATCGCTAGTAGCGGGGGCCCAAGAGACCCAGTACTTC. Protein: CASSQSLVAGAQETQYF.

The table lists this clonotype with a few counts. This chain links TRBV20-1 with TRBJ2-3, with a tentative D call TRBD2 (5 bases). CDR3 size: 15 residues. The V gene lost 2 bases and the J gene lost 4 bases, with 16 bases spanning the gap. Germline CDR1 and CDR2: DFQATT and SNEGSKA (reference sequence). The CDR3 reads CSARSTGIWADTQYF. Here the CDR3 DNA reads TGCAGTGCTAGATCTACGGGGATTTGGGCAGATACGCAGTATTTT.